This T cell receptor (beta chain) comes out of a study of T cell repertoires in cytomegalovirus infection. In the study overall: An indication of both CMV infection and matching HLA type came from public TCR beta signatures.

This clonotype was detected many times. Antigen: not known. Study conclusions and caveats: Frequencies of public TCR beta families were cumulated, and this identified carriers of CMV plus the relevant HLA. It was HLA-C-restricted CMV-specific TCR beta clonotypes that dominated the response ex vivo.

TCRdb analysed the reads with MiXCR anew, one entry per CDR3 protein. The sample includes approximately 700,000 distinct CDR3 sequences, 35% of them seen just once. V was shortened by 6 bases and J by 1 base, with 6 bases between the two germline ends. The germline gives CDR1 MDHEN, CDR2 SYDVKM. CDR3 length: 13 amino acids. The chain carries TRBV28 and TRBJ2-2; D is unresolved. Sequencing was performed on PBMCs. The TCR was taken from a human donor in good health (CMV status not recorded). Some clones in this sample may be carry-over from other donors' samples. The CDR3 DNA sequence: TGTGCCAGCAGCTCTGGGAACACCGGGGAGCTGTTTTTT. Translation: CASSSGNTGELFF.